Following are 2 T cell receptor beta chains from one sample sequenced in a study of blood T cell repertoires in COVID-19. Using immunoSEQ multiplex PCR, the repertoire was profiled, and TCRdb retains in-frame clones only, with some absent. The data show more than 70,000 clones, with over 80% seen just once and about 3.9% held by the top ten. Sequenced sample: peripheral blood. These receptor sequences come from a woman between 50 and 59 years old in a cohort sampled during active COVID-19.

CDR3 in amino acids: CASSKASGTVDTQYF. In DNA, the CDR3 is TGTGCCAGCAGCAAAGCTAGCGGGACGGTAGATACGCAGTATTTT. The genes are TRBV28 and TRBJ2-3, with 9 bases identical to TRBD2. V was clipped by 6 bases and J by 5 bases; unmatched bases: 9. The CDR3 extends over 15 amino acids. Germline CDR1 is MDHEN and CDR2 is SYDVKM.

The gene calls are TRBV6-5 and TRBJ1-1; D is perhaps TRBD1 (5 bases). Per the germline V gene, CDR1 is MNHEY and CDR2 is SVGAGI. The CDR3 spans 13 residues. Between the trimmed V and J ends, which lost 8 bases and 4 bases, there was a span of 14 bases. CDR3 loop: CASLSSGGTEAFF. The CDR3 DNA follows: TGTGCCAGCCTTTCCTCGGGGGGCACTGAAGCTTTCTTT.